This T cell receptor beta chain was observed in a study of blood T cell repertoires in COVID-19. As for the study in general: COVID-19 samples, acute and convalescent, were from the United States, Italy and Spain. From T cells, B-cell-depleted T cells, or PBMCs came the material, which was cDNA or gDNA.

In Seattle, patients joined the study during active infection and were tracked longitudinally. In the study's own analysis: Nucleated cell counts were estimated from reference gene primer amplification. Measured with immunoSEQ multiplex PCR; TCRdb has only the in-frame clones, and not every one. D and trimming were read from the DNA, whereas the V and J calls and clone size are those reported in that table. This sample yields about half a million clones, of which roughly nine tenths are seen a single time; approximately 0.9% belongs to the top ten. The receptor's source is a man between 18 and 29 years old with COVID-19, enrolled during active disease. The sample comprised peripheral blood.

CDR3 coding DNA: TGTGCCAGCAGCTTACCAAATAGCGGGAGACAGTTCTTC. It specifies CASSLPNSGRQFF. The genes are TRBV7-9 and TRBJ2-1; 9 nucleotides agree with TRBD2. The V gene's germline CDR1 is SEHNR and CDR2 FQNEAQ (reference sequence). This CDR3 spans 13 amino acids. Trimming at V came to 2 bases and at J to 13 bases, leaving 6 bases not matched to a gene.